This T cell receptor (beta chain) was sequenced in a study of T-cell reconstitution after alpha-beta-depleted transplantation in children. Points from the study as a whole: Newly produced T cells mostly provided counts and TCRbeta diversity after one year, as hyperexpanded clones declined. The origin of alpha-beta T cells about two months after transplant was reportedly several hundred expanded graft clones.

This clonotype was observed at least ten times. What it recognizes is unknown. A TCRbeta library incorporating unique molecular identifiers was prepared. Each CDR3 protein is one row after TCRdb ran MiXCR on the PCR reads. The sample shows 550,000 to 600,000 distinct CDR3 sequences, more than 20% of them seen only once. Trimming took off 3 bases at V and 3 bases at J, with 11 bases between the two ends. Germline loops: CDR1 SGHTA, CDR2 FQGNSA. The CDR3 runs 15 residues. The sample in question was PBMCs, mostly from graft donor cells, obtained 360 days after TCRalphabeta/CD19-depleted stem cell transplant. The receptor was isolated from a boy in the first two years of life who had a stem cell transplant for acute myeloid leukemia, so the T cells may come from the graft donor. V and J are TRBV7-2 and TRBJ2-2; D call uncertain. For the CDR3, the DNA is TGTGCCAGCAGCTTCGACCTGAGAGACACCGGGGAGCTGTTTTTT. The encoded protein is CASSFDLRDTGELFF.